This T cell receptor (beta chain) derives from a study of early T cells in non-severe SARS-CoV-2 infection listed by TCRdb under 2021. For the wider study: Bulk RNA from unsorted whole blood was used for TCR sequencing, so alpha and beta chains could not be paired. Beyond this particular receptor, the publication reports: VDJdb matching was skewed toward anti-spike CD8 responses, so virus-specific expansions were likely underestimated and private and CD4 specificities were missed.

The study was a case-control design nested within a healthcare worker cohort in London, UK, with weekly nasopharyngeal swab PCR tests and blood sampling. Healthcare workers were enrolled in the week of the UK lockdown, from 23 to 31 March 2020, and were followed every week for up to roughly 16 weeks. This clonotype has ten or more counts. Its antigen is currently not known. Per-base qualities were not stored, and no clone one base away is much larger. The germline V gene (reference sequence) yields MNHNY for CDR1 and SVGAGI for CDR2. Inclusive of the bounding cysteine and valine, the CDR3 is 14 residues long. The read is trimmed to its CDR3 DNA, 42 bases read in frame from base 1. V was cut back by 2 bases and J by 5 bases, leaving a gap of 13 bases between them. Library construction relied on 5' RACE. The sample was run on a NextSeq 500. The TCR library protocol attached unique molecular identifiers to individual cDNA molecules to correct for sequencing error and PCR bias. Both TCR alpha and beta chains were sequenced, and tight co-correlation was observed between alpha and beta sequence abundances in each sample. From the authors' description of their analysis: Decombinator V4 was used to annotate TCR sequences for V gene, J gene and CDR3. TCRs were defined as expanded if a significant change between any two time points was detected under a Poisson model with p below 0.0001. TCR abundances were normalised to the total number of TCRs sequenced per sample and were expressed as counts per million. TRAV1-2 paired with TRAJ12, TRAJ20 or TRAJ33 defined MAIT TCRs, while TRAV10 paired with TRAJ18 defined iNKT TCRs. VDJdb, accessed 1 November 2021, was searched for CMV, EBV and SARS-CoV-2 annotated TCRs, excluding TCRs annotated for multiple antigens. TCRdb took the public reads, trimmed them with fastp at Q25, ran MiXCR for clone calling and kept in-frame beta chains. All rows with the same CDR3 protein become a single entry with the most common DNA and genes. None of the V and J calls come from the authors' own analysis; TCRdb made them. The sample table shows over 50,000 distinct CDR3 sequences, and approximately 9% are seen once. The top ten hold 1.2% of the sample.

The chain employs TRBV6-6 and TRBJ2-7; TRBD1 is perhaps the D gene, given 5 matching bases. The sequence derives from an adult who was a healthcare worker with PCR-confirmed SARS-CoV-2 infection or an uninfected control (not recorded which). The sample comprised whole blood. The CDR3 protein sequence reads: CASSYHTGFHEQYV. The nucleotide sequence reads as follows: TGTGCCAGCAGTTACCATACAGGTTTCCACGAGCAGTACGTC.